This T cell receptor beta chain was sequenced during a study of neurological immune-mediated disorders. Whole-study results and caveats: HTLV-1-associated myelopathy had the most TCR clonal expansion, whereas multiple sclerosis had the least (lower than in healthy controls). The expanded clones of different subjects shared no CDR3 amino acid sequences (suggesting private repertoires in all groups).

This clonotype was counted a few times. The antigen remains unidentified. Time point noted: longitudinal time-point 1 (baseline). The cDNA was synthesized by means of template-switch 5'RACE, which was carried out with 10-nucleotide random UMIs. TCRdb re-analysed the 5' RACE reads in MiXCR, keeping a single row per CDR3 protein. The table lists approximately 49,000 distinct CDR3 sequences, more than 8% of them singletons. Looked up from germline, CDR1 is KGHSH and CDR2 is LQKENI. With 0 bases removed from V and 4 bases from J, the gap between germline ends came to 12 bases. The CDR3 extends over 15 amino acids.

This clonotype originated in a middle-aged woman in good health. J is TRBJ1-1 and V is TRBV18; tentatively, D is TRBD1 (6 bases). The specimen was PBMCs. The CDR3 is CASSPPSQGGTEAFF. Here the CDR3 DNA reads TGTGCCAGCTCACCACCATCACAGGGCGGCACTGAAGCTTTCTTT.